The clone carrying this T cell receptor beta chain has more than one count but fewer than ten. Its antigen is unidentified. This sample stems from a study of beta chain features in type 1 diabetes. The investigators reverse transcribed all of the isolated RNA, so they sequenced expressed TCRB transcripts. Profiled with immunoSEQ multiplex PCR; TCRdb holds only in-frame clones, not every one. In the table there are more than 250,000 clones, just over 20% of which are singletons. The study's findings and limits: TCRB CDR3 length was moderately but significantly reduced in all four CD4+ subsets of Type 1 diabetes patients.

CDR1 and CDR2 from the germline V gene are SGDLS and YYNGEE. J lost 7 bases, V lost 1 base, and 8 bases had no gene match. The CDR3 sequence is 16 residues long. The J gene is TRBJ2-1, the V gene TRBV9, with 10 nucleotides matching TRBD1. The sample comprised naive CD4+ T cells from blood. This clonotype was sampled from a middle-aged woman with type 1 diabetes. The CDR3 region has the DNA TGTGCCAGCAGCGTACAAGGGGACAGGGGTTGGAATGAGCAGTTCTTC. It encodes CASSVQGDRGWNEQFF.